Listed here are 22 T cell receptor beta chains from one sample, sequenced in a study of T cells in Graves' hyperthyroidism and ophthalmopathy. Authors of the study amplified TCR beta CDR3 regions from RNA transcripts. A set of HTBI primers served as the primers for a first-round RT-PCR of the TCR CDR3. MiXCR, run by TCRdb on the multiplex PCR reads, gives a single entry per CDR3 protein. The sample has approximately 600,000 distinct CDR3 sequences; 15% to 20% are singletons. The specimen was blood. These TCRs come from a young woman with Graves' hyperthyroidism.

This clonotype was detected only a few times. DNA for the CDR3: TGCGCCAGCAGCTTGGAAGGGAGGGACGGCTACACCTTC. Amino acids: CASSLEGRDGYTF. J is TRBJ1-2 and V is TRBV5-1; maybe TRBD1 (5 bases). Trimming took 0 bases from V and 8 from J, leaving 11 bases between them. The CDR3 is 13 residues long. From germline, CDR1 is SGHRS and CDR2 YFSETQ.

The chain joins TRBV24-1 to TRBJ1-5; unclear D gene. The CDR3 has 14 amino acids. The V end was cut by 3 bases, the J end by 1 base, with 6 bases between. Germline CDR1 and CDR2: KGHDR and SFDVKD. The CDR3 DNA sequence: TGTGCCACCAGTGATAGAGGAAGCAATCAGCCCCAGCATTTT. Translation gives CATSDRGSNQPQHF.

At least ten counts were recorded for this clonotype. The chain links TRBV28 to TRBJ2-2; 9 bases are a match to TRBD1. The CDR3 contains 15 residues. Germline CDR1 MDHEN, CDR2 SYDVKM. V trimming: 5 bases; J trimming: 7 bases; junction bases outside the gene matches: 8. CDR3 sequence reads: CASSPPGTGIGELFF. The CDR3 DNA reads TGTGCCAGCAGTCCGCCCGGGACAGGGATCGGGGAGCTGTTTTTT.

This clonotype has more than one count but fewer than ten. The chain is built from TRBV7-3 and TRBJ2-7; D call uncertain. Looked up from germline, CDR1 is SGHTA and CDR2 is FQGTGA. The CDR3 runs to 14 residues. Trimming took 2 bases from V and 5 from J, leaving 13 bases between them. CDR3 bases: TGTGCCAGCAGCTTATATCCAGGTTCCAACGAGCAGTACTTC. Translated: CASSLYPGSNEQYF.

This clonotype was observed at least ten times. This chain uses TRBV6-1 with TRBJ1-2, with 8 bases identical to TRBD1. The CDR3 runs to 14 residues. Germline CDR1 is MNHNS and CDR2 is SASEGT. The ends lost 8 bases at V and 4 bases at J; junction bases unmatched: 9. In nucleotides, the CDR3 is TGTGCCAGCCTGACAGGGGCAGGCAGCTATGGCTACACCTTC. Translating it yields CASLTGAGSYGYTF.

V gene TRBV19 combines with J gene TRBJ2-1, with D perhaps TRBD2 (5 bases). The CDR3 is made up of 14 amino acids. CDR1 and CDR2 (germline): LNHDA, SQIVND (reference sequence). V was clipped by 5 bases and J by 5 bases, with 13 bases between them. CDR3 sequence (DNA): TGTGCCAGTAGTCCCTGGGCGGAGGACAATGAGCAGTTCTTC. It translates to CASSPWAEDNEQFF.

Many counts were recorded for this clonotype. CDR3 sequence: CASSPDRVRGYEQYF. DNA of the CDR3: TGTGCCAGCAGCCCCGACAGGGTAAGGGGGTACGAGCAGTACTTC. J is TRBJ2-7 and V is TRBV12-3 or TRBV12-4; 7 bases line up with TRBD1. CDR3 length: 15 amino acids. Losses at the gene ends were 6 bases for V and 4 bases for J; bases not matched to a gene: 12.

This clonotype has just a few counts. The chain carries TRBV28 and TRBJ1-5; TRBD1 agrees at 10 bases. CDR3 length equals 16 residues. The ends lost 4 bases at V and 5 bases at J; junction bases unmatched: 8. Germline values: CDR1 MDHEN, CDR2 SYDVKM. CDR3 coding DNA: TGTGCCAGCAGTTCAGACGGACAGGGGGGGCATCAGCCCCAGCATTTT. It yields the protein CASSSDGQGGHQPQHF. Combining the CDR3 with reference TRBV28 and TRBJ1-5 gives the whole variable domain DVKVTQSSRYLVKRTGEKVFLECVQDMDHENMFWYRQDPGLGLRLIYFSYDVKMKEKGDIPEGYSVSREKKERFSLILESASTNQTSMYLCASSSDGQGGHQPQHFGDGTRLSIL.

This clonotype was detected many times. In DNA form, the CDR3 reads TGTGCCAGCAGCCTCAAGGTAGGAGGGGGGCAGTTCTTC. It is translated as CASSLKVGGGQFF. The chain has TRBV28 and TRBJ2-1, with D perhaps being TRBD1 or TRBD2 (6 bases each). Looked up from germline, CDR1 is MDHEN and CDR2 is SYDVKM. The CDR3 has 13 residues. V was cut by 6 bases and J by 12 bases, with 18 bases left in between.

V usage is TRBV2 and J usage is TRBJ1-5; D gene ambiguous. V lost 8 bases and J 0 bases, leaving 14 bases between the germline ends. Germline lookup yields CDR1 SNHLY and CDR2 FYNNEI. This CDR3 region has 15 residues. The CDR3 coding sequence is TGTGCCAGCGGTTGGTCCCGGGGTAGCAATCAGCCCCAGCATTTT. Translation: CASGWSRGSNQPQHF.

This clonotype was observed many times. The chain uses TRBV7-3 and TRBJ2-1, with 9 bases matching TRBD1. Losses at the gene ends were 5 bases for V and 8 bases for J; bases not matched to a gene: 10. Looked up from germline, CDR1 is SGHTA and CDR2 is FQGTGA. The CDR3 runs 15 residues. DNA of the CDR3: TGTGCCAGCAGCACGAGGGGACAGGGTACAGATGAGCAGTTCTTC. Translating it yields CASSTRGQGTDEQFF.

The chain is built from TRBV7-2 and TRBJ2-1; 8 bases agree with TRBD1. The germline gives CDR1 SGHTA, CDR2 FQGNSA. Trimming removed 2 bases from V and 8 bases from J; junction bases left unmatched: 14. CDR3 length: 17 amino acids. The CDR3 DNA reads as TGTGCCAGCAGCTTAAACCTCGGACAGGGAGAAGGCCATGAGCAGTTCTTC. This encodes CASSLNLGQGEGHEQFF.

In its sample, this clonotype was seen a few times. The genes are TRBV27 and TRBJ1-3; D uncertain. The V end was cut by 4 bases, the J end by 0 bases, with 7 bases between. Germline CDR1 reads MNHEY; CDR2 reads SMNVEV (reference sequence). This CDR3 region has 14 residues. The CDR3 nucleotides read TGTGCCAGCAGTTCCGAGAGCTCTGGAAACACCATATATTTT. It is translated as CASSSESSGNTIYF.

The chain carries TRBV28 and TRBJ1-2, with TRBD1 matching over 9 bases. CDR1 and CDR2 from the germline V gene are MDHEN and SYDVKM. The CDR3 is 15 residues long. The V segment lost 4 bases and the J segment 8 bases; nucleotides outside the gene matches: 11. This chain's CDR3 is CASSSPGQGNDGYTF. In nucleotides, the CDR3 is TGTGCCAGCAGTTCACCGGGACAGGGAAATGACGGCTACACCTTC.

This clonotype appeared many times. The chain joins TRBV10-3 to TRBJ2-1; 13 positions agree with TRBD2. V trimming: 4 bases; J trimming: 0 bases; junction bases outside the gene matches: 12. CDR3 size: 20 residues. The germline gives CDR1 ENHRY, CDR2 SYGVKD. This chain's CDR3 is CAISGVGLAGVRSSYNEQFF. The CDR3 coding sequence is TGTGCCATCAGTGGGGTCGGACTAGCGGGAGTCAGGAGCTCCTACAATGAGCAGTTCTTC.

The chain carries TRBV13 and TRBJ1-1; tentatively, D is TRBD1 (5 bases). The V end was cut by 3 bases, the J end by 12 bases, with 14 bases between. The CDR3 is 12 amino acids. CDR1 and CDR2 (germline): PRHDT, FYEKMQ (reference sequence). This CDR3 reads CASSFTRGEPFF. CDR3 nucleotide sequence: TGTGCCAGCAGCTTTACCCGGGGCGAACCTTTCTTT.

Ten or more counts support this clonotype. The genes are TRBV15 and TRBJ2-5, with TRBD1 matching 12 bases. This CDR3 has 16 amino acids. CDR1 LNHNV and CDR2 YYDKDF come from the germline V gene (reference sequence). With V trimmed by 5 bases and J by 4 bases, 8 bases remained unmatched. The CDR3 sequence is CATSGRDRGRGETQYF. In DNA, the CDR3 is TGTGCCACCAGCGGGAGGGACAGGGGGCGCGGAGAGACCCAGTACTTC. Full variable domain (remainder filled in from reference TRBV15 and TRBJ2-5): DAMVIQNPRYQVTQFGKPVTLSCSQTLNHNVMYWYQQKSSQAPKLLFHYYDKDFNNEADTPDNFQSRRPNTSFCFLDIRSPGLGDTAMYLCATSGRDRGRGETQYFGPGTRLLVL.

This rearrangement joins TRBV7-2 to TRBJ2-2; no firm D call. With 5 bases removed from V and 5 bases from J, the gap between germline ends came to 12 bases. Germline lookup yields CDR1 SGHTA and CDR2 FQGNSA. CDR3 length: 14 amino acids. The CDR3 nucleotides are TGTGCCAGCAGCCCTCAGAGGAAAACCGGGGAGCTGTTTTTT. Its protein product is CASSPQRKTGELFF.

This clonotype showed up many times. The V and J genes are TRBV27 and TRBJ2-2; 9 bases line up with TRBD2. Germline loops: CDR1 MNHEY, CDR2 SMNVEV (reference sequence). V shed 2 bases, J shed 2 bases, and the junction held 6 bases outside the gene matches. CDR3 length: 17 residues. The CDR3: CASSLMGLAGNTGELFF. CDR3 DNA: TGTGCCAGCAGTTTAATGGGACTAGCAGGAAACACCGGGGAGCTGTTTTTT.

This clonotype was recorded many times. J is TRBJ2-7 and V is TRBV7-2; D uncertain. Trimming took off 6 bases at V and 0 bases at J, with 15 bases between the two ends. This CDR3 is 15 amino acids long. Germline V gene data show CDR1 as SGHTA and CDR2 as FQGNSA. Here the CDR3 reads CASRNQAIGSYEQYF. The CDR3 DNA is TGTGCCAGCAGAAACCAGGCTATAGGCTCCTACGAGCAGTACTTC.

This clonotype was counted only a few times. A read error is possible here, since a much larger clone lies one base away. The CDR3 reads CAGKKTGPDGHGYTF. CDR3 nucleotides: TGTGCCGGCAAGAAGACAGGGCCGGACGGGCATGGCTACACCTTC. The chain recombines TRBV2 with TRBJ1-2; the match to TRBD1 covers 7 bases. The CDR3 has 15 amino acids. V shed 11 bases and J 6 bases; nucleotides not matched to a gene: 18. CDR1 and CDR2 (germline): SNHLY, FYNNEI.

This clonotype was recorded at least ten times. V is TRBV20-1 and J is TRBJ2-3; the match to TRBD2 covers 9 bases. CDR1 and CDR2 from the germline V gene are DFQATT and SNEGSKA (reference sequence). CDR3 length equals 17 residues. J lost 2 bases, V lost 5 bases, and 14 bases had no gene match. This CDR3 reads CSAPSTHSGSDTDTQYF. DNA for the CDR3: TGCAGTGCTCCGTCAACACATAGCGGGAGCGACACAGATACGCAGTATTTT.